One sample yielded the 5 T cell receptor beta chains listed below, sequenced in a study of blood T cells in healthy people across ages. With a J-beta primer mix and a sample-barcoded 5' primer, a second PCR ran about 6 to 11 cycles. In TCRdb, the 5' RACE reads were re-called with MiXCR into one record per CDR3 protein. The sample consists of about a million distinct CDR3 sequences, roughly half of them appearing once. Material: blood. Receptors were obtained from an older woman in good health.

This clonotype was picked up many times. The rearrangement uses TRBV29-1 and TRBJ2-5, with TRBD2 matching over 8 bases. The germline V gene encodes CDR1 SQVTM and CDR2 ANQGSEA. V gave up 1 base and J gave up 1 base; unmatched junction bases: 5. This CDR3 spans 15 amino acids. Written as DNA, the CDR3 is TGCAGCGTTGAAGGGGCTAGCGGGCTCCAAGAGACCCAGTACTTC. Encoded protein: CSVEGASGLQETQYF.

V and J are TRBV18 and TRBJ1-4; tentatively, D is TRBD1 (6 bases). CDR1 and CDR2 (germline): KGHSH, LQKENI. Between the trimmed V and J ends, which lost 1 base and 3 bases, there was a span of 12 bases. The length of the CDR3 is 16 residues. CDR3 coding DNA: TGTGCCAGCTCACCACGTGTGGGGGCAGCTAATGAAAAACTGTTTTTT. Amino acid sequence: CASSPRVGAANEKLFF.

This chain connects TRBV7-9 to TRBJ1-2, with D unresolved. With 5 bases removed from V and 8 bases from J, the gap between germline ends came to 15 bases. The CDR3 runs to 13 residues. The germline CDR1 and CDR2 sequences are SEHNR and FQNEAQ (reference sequence). CDR3 residues: CASSVGAREGYTF. CDR3 coding DNA: TGTGCCAGCAGCGTAGGAGCCCGTGAGGGCTACACCTTC. Complete variable domain (other parts from reference TRBV7-9 and TRBJ1-2): DTGVSQNPRHKITKRGQNVTFRCDPISEHNRLYWYRQTLGQGPEFLTYFQNEAQLEKSRLLSDRFSAERPKGSFSTLEIQRTEQGDSAMYLCASSVGAREGYTFGSGTRLTVV.

The chain recombines TRBV5-1 with TRBJ2-1; 9 bases line up with TRBD2. The germline gives CDR1 SGHRS, CDR2 YFSETQ. The CDR3 runs to 15 residues. With 3 bases clipped from V and 4 bases from J, the junction kept 5 bases outside the gene matches. CDR3 DNA: TGCGCCAGCAGCTCGCGACTAGCGGAATACAATGAGCAGTTCTTC. Translating it yields CASSSRLAEYNEQFF.

V gene TRBV6-1 combines with J gene TRBJ2-7; 14 bases are shared with TRBD2. The germline CDR1 and CDR2 sequences are MNHNS and SASEGT. The CDR3 has 17 residues. V gave up 6 bases and J gave up 7 bases; unmatched junction bases: 14. The chain's CDR3 is CASRRLAGGGSYNEQYF. As DNA, the CDR3 is TGTGCCAGCAGGCGACTAGCGGGAGGGGGCTCCTACAATGAGCAGTACTTC.